These T cell receptor beta chains were read from a single sample in a study of blood T cell repertoires in COVID-19. Clones were sequenced by immunoSEQ multiplex PCR, and TCRdb holds only the in-frame ones, with some missing. This table holds 250,000 to 400,000 clones, more than 70% found once. The sample was peripheral blood. The receptors were gathered from a woman aged 25-40 years with COVID-19, enrolled during active disease. Both conserved end residues are part of each CDR3. Each record gives: V gene, J gene, D gene, clone size, CDR3 DNA, CDR3 protein. The D gene is left open where the match is weak. Size tells how often a clone was seen (once, few, many) or the class of an expanded clone, and some rows leave it out.

>TRBV4-2|TRBJ1-2|.|.
TGTGCCAGCAGCCAAGAAGAGGAACCTCGGGGACTTGGCTACACCTTC
CASSQEEEPRGLGYTF
>TRBV7-2|TRBJ1-6|TRBD1|many
TGTGCCAGCAGCCCCCAGGGGGCTCAACGGTCACCCCTCCACTTT
CASSPQGAQRSPLHF
>TRBV11-3|TRBJ1-1|TRBD1|.
TGTGCCAGCAGAAACCGGGACAGGGGGACTGAAGCTTTCTTT
CASRNRDRGTEAFF
>TRBV5-3|TRBJ2-5|.|.
TGTGCCAGAAGCTTGGGCAGGCAAGAGACCCAGTACTTC
CARSLGRQETQYF
>TRBV2|TRBJ2-3|TRBD1|once
TGTGCCAGCAGTGACGTAGGACAGGGGAGCACAGATACGCAGTATTTT
CASSDVGQGSTDTQYF
>TRBV3-1/TRBV3-2|TRBJ1-5|.|once
TGTGCCAGCAGCTTCAGGGATTATCAGCCCCAGCATTTT
CASSFRDYQPQHF
>TRBV5-1|TRBJ1-6|TRBD1|.
TGCGCCAGCAACTACGGACAGGGTTCGGGTTCACCCCTCCACTTT
CASNYGQGSGSPLHF
>TRBV2|TRBJ1-2|.|.
TGTGCCAGCAGTGATAACAGGGTTAGCTATGGCTACACCTTC
CASSDNRVSYGYTF
>TRBV3-1/TRBV3-2|TRBJ2-2|.|.
TGTGCCAGCGCACAAGGTCGGGACACCGGGGAGCTGTTTTTT
CASAQGRDTGELFF
>TRBV7-6|TRBJ1-1|.|.
TGTGCCAGCAGCCCAGATTCGAACACTGAAGCTTTCTTT
CASSPDSNTEAFF
>TRBV6-5|TRBJ1-2|TRBD1|.
TGTGCCAGCAGCTCGACAGGGGTGGATATTTATGGCTACACCTTC
CASSSTGVDIYGYTF
>TRBV28|TRBJ1-2|TRBD1|.
TGTGCCAGCAGTTTAAACAGGGGCTATGGCTACACCTTC
CASSLNRGYGYTF
>TRBV7-9|TRBJ1-6|TRBD1|.
TGTGCCAGCAGGGATGACAGGGGGAATTCACCCCTCCACTTT
CASRDDRGNSPLHF
>TRBV12-3/TRBV12-4|TRBJ1-1|.|.
TGTGCCAGCAGTTTTGTAGAGAACACTGAAGCTTTCTTT
CASSFVENTEAFF
>TRBV29-1|TRBJ1-1|.|.
TGCAGCGTTGAAGTAAGGAATCAGGTGGGGGCCGGCACTGAAGCTTTCTTT
CSVEVRNQVGAGTEAFF
>TRBV4-2|TRBJ2-5|.|.
TGTGCCAGCAGCCAACTTGGGGCTAGCGTCCAAGAGACCCAGTACTTC
CASSQLGASVQETQYF
>TRBV27|TRBJ1-3|.|.
TGTGCCAGCAAGCGGCGGGGAAACACCATATATTTT
CASKRRGNTIYF
>TRBV7-6|TRBJ2-5|.|.
TGTGCCAGCATGCGGGAAGAGACCCAGTACTTC
CASMREETQYF